One and the same sample provided the 10 T cell receptor beta chains below, sequenced in a study of shared clonotypes between healthy human individuals. This table comes from immunoSEQ multiplex PCR, and its TCRdb copy is limited to in-frame clones, with some not included. This table has 2 million to 2.5 million clones, more than 85% appearing once. The sequencing sample was made of naive CD4+ T cells from PBMCs. Subset: CD45RA+ positively selected. These receptor sequences come from a man between 18 and 35 years old in good health. Some clones in this sample may be carry-over from other donors' samples.

The V call is TRBV7-9, the J call TRBJ2-5; 9 bases match TRBD1. Trimming at V came to 7 bases and at J to 5 bases, leaving 2 bases not matched to a gene. The CDR3 runs 12 residues. CDR1 and CDR2 from the germline V gene are SEHNR and FQNEAQ (reference sequence). The CDR3 is CASIDRGETQYF. CDR3 nucleotides: TGTGCCAGCATCGACAGGGGGGAGACCCAGTACTTC.

This chain joins TRBV29-1 and TRBJ1-5, with D unresolved. The CDR3 runs 14 residues. V shed 7 bases and J shed 5 bases, with 18 bases lying between them. Germline CDR1 SQVTM, CDR2 ANQGSEA. CDR3 loop: CSAPNGFCHQPQHF. The CDR3 coding sequence is TGCAGCGCCCCGAATGGCTTTTGTCATCAGCCCCAGCATTTT.

CDR3 DNA: TGTGCCAGCAGGAACAGGGGGCTGGGCACTGAAGCTTTCTTT. It codes for CASRNRGLGTEAFF. V gene TRBV2 combines with J gene TRBJ1-1; 9 positions agree with TRBD1. This CDR3 contains 14 residues. Germline V CDR1 and CDR2: SNHLY, FYNNEI. V dropped 6 bases and J dropped 4; count of bases not matched to a gene: 6.

The rearrangement uses TRBV7-9 and TRBJ2-5; 10 bases are a match to TRBD2. Per germline, CDR1 SEHNR and CDR2 FQNEAQ (reference sequence). The CDR3 is 16 residues long. V dropped 3 bases and J dropped 4; count of bases not matched to a gene: 8. The CDR3 region has the DNA TGTGCCAGCAGCTTGGCTAGCGGGAGATTCGGAGAGACCCAGTACTTC. It codes for CASSLASGRFGETQYF.

The V and J genes are TRBV5-3 and TRBJ1-2, with 9 bases aligning to TRBD1. Being an ORF, TRBV5-3 has a function that is uncertain. The V segment lost 5 bases and the J segment 4 bases; nucleotides outside the gene matches: 9. The CDR3 spans 15 residues. The CDR3 DNA reads as TGTGCCAGAAGTTACGGACAGGGGACGCTCTATGGCTACACCTTC. This translates into CARSYGQGTLYGYTF.

This chain joins TRBV28 and TRBJ1-5, with 8 nucleotides matching TRBD1. The germline V gene has CDR1 MDHEN and CDR2 SYDVKM. The length of the CDR3 is 14 residues. J gave up 6 bases and V 7 bases, and 8 bases lay outside the gene matches. In nucleotides, the CDR3 is TGTGCCAGCACTCTCAGGGGGCGCGGTCAGCCCCAGCATTTT. It yields the protein CASTLRGRGQPQHF. Full variable domain (outside the CDR3, taken from reference TRBV28 and TRBJ1-5): DVKVTQSSRYLVKRTGEKVFLECVQDMDHENMFWYRQDPGLGLRLIYFSYDVKMKEKGDIPEGYSVSREKKERFSLILESASTNQTSMYLCASTLRGRGQPQHFGDGTRLSIL.

V gene TRBV27 combines with J gene TRBJ2-5; 9 nucleotides match TRBD2. The DNA end is more similar to TRBJ2-7, so the J call may be wrong. The CDR3 length is 14 residues. In germline, CDR1 is MNHEY, CDR2 SMNVEV (reference sequence). CDR3 sequence: CASSSAGGSYEQYF. The CDR3 coding sequence is TGTGCCAGCAGCTCAGCGGGAGGCTCCTACGAGCAGTACTTC.

The chain combines TRBV4-1 with TRBJ2-7; perhaps TRBD1 as D (5 bases). The CDR3 covers 14 residues. Germline CDR1 MGHRA, CDR2 YSYEKL. V lost 1 base and J lost 4, with 11 bases in between. The CDR3 spells CASSQAAREYEQYF. CDR3 in DNA: TGCGCCAGCAGCCAAGCGGCCAGGGAATACGAGCAGTACTTC.

The V call is TRBV5-4, the J call TRBJ2-1; 12 bases align to TRBD2. The V segment lost 4 bases and the J segment 9 bases; nucleotides outside the gene matches: 8. From germline, CDR1 is SGHNT and CDR2 YYREEE (reference sequence). The CDR3 is 15 amino acids. CDR3 DNA sequence: TGTGCCAGCAGCCCGAGGACTAGCGGGAATGGTGAGCAGTTCTTC. This encodes CASSPRTSGNGEQFF.

V and J are TRBV28 and TRBJ2-5; 9 nucleotides match TRBD1. CDR3 size: 14 residues. CDR1 is MDHEN, CDR2 SYDVKM, per germline. V lost 5 bases and J lost 6; bases outside the gene matches: 7. CDR3 nucleotide sequence: TGTGCCAGCAGTCCGGGACAGGGTAGAAAGACCCAGTACTTC. Amino acid sequence: CASSPGQGRKTQYF.